This T cell receptor beta chain was documented in a study of blood T cell repertoires in COVID-19. Germline values: CDR1 SEHNR, CDR2 FQNEAQ (reference sequence). The CDR3 totals 16 residues. Deletions cut 6 bases from V and 0 bases from J, with 15 bases between. Original processing notes: For nucleated cells, counts were estimated from reference gene primer amplification. The repertoire was sequenced with immunoSEQ multiplex PCR; TCRdb's copy has only in-frame clones and lacks some. That table furnishes V, J and clone size, whereas the DNA furnished D and trimming. Of about 26,000 clones in the sample, 92% were seen once.

This sequence joins TRBV7-9 and TRBJ1-3; possibly TRBD1 for D (6 bases). The sample comprised peripheral blood. The sequence was obtained from a human donor in a cohort sampled during active COVID-19. The CDR3 nucleotides are TGTGCCAGCAGGCCGGGACACCTAAACTCTGGAAACACCATATATTTT. Its protein product is CASRPGHLNSGNTIYF.